Following are 9 T cell receptor beta chains from one sample sequenced in a study of blood T cell repertoires in COVID-19. Libraries were prepared by immunoSEQ multiplex PCR; TCRdb keeps only in-frame clonotypes and omits some of them. The repertoire holds some 250,000 clones, with about three quarters as singletons. The sequenced material came from peripheral blood. The receptors here all came from a woman older than 75 with acute or convalescent COVID-19.

The rearrangement uses TRBV4-1 and TRBJ1-2; D is uncertain. The V end lost 1 base, the J end lost 1 base, and 10 bases lay between the germline ends. The germline V gene has CDR1 MGHRA and CDR2 YSYEKL. The CDR3 consists of 15 residues. The CDR3 DNA reads TGCGCCAGCAGCCAAGGGTCGGGAGGTAACTATGGCTACACCTTC. Translating gives CASSQGSGGNYGYTF.

J is TRBJ1-3 and V is TRBV20-1; D may be TRBD1 (6 bases). The CDR3 contains 17 residues. V gave up 3 bases and J gave up 0 bases, with 18 bases separating them. CDR1 is DFQATT, CDR2 SNEGSKA, per germline (reference sequence). The CDR3 DNA reads TGCAGTGCTAGTCGCCCAGGACAGCACCTCTCTGGAAACACCATATATTTT. Its protein product is CSASRPGQHLSGNTIYF.

V and J are TRBV9 and TRBJ2-1; D is possibly TRBD1 (7 bases). The CDR3 spans 14 residues. Germline-derived CDR1 and CDR2 are SGDLS and YYNGEE. Trimming pared 4 bases from V and 6 bases from J, leaving 14 bases between. The CDR3 loop is CASSTQGEANEQFF. The CDR3 DNA is TGTGCCAGCAGCACGCAGGGGGAGGCCAATGAGCAGTTCTTC.

With respect to this clone: Other DNA sequences in this specimen translate into the identical CDR3. The V call is TRBV7-9, the J call TRBJ2-7; possibly TRBD1 for D (5 bases). Trimming stripped 6 bases from V and 4 bases from J, with 10 bases between. Per germline, CDR1 SEHNR and CDR2 FQNEAQ (reference sequence). The CDR3 extends over 12 amino acids. CDR3 DNA: TGTGCCAGCAGTCTTCAGGGTTACGAGCAGTACTTC. Amino acid sequence: CASSLQGYEQYF.

This clone was seen repeatedly, ten times or more. Additional DNA sequences in this sample encode the identical CDR3. This chain connects TRBV5-1 to TRBJ1-4; 8 bases agree with TRBD1. Germline V gives CDR1 SGHRS, CDR2 YFSETQ. This CDR3 is built from 14 residues. V shed 0 bases and J 7 bases; nucleotides not matched to a gene: 2. The chain's CDR3 is CASSLGGTGEKLFF. DNA of the CDR3: TGCGCCAGCAGCTTGGGCGGGACAGGTGAAAAACTGTTTTTT.

V and J are TRBV15 and TRBJ2-5; D is unresolved. CDR1 LNHNV and CDR2 YYDKDF come from the germline V gene (reference sequence). Between the trimmed V and J ends, which lost 0 bases and 1 base, there was a span of 9 bases. The CDR3 is 15 amino acids. CDR3 residues: CATSRETARQETQYF. Here the CDR3 DNA reads TGTGCCACCAGCAGAGAAACAGCCCGCCAAGAGACCCAGTACTTC.

This clone was recorded only once. V usage is TRBV19 and J usage is TRBJ2-1, with D perhaps matching TRBD2 (6 bases). The CDR3 length is 14 residues. Deletions cut 7 bases from V and 7 bases from J, with 17 bases between. CDR1 LNHDA and CDR2 SQIVND come from the germline V gene (reference sequence). The CDR3 reads CASTMGGSGNEQFF. The DNA for the CDR3 is TGTGCCAGTACCATGGGAGGTAGTGGGAATGAGCAGTTCTTC.

The chain links TRBV23-1 to TRBJ1-5; D is unclear. TRBV23-1 is recorded as an ORF, its role being uncertain. This CDR3 spans 15 amino acids. The germline V and J ends were trimmed by 0 bases and 2 bases, with 8 bases remaining between them. The CDR3: CASSQSGRRNQPQHF. The CDR3 DNA follows: TGCGCCAGCAGTCAATCTGGCAGGCGCAATCAGCCCCAGCATTTT.

The chain uses TRBV10-1 and TRBJ1-3; TRBD1 might be the D (6 bases). The CDR3 sequence is 13 residues long. V was trimmed by 4 bases and J by 6 bases, leaving 10 bases between them. Germline assignment: CDR1 WNHNN and CDR2 SYGVQD (reference sequence). The CDR3 here is CASSARGANTIYF. The CDR3 nucleotides are TGCGCCAGCAGTGCCCGGGGGGCAAACACCATATATTTT.